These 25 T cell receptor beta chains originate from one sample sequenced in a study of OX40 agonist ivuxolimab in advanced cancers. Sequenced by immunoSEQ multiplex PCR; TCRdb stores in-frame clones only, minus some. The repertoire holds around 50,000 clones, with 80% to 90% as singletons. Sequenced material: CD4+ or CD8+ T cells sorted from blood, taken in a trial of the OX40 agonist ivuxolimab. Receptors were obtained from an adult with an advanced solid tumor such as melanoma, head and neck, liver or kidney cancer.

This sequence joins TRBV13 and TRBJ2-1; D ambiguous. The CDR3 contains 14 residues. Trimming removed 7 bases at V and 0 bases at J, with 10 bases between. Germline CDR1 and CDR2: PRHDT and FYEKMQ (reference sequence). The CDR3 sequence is CASKGQPSYNEQFF. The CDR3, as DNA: TGTGCCAGCAAAGGTCAGCCCTCCTACAATGAGCAGTTCTTC.

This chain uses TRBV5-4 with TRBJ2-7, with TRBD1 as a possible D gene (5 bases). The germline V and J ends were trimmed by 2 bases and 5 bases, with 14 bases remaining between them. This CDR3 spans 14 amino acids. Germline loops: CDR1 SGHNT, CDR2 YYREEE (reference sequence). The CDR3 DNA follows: TGTGCCAGCAGCTTAGAGGCCAGGGCCAACGAGCAGTACTTC. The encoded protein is CASSLEARANEQYF.

In nucleotides, the CDR3 is TGTGCCAGCACTTCAGGGCCGGGGGCCAAAAACATTCAGTACTTC. Its protein product is CASTSGPGAKNIQYF. The chain uses TRBV6-5 and TRBJ2-4; either TRBD1 or TRBD2 may fit D (5 bases each). The germline V gene encodes CDR1 MNHEY and CDR2 SVGAGI. V lost 7 bases and J 1 base, leaving 14 bases between the germline ends. This CDR3 has 15 amino acids.

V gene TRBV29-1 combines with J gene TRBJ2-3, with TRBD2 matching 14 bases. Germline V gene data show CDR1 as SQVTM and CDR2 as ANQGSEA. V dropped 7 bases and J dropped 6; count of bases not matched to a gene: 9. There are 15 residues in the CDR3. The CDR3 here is CSGGLAGDLYDTQYF. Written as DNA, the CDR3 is TGCAGCGGGGGACTAGCGGGAGATTTATACGATACGCAGTATTTT.

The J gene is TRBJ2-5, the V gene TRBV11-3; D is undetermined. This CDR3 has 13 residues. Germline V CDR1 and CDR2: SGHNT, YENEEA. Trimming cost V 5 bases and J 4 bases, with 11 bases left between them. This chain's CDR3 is CASSPSIAETQYF. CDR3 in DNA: TGTGCCAGCAGCCCCTCAATAGCAGAGACCCAGTACTTC.

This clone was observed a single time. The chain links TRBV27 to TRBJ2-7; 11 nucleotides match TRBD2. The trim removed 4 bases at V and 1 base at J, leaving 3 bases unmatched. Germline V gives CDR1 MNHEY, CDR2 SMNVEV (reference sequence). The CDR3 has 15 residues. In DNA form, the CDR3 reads TGTGCCAGCAGTTCCGGGACTAGCGGTTCCTACGAGCAGTACGTC. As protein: CASSSGTSGSYEQYV.

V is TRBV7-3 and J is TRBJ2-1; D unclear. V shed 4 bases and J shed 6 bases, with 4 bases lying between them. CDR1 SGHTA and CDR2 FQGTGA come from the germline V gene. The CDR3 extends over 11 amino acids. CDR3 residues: CASSWGNEQFF. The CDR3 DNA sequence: TGTGCCAGCAGCTGGGGCAATGAGCAGTTCTTC.

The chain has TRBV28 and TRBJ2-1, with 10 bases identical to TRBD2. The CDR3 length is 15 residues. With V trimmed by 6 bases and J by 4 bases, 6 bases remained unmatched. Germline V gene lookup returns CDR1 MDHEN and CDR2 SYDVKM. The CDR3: CASSRTSGQYNEQFF. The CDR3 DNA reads TGTGCCAGCAGCCGGACTAGCGGCCAGTACAATGAGCAGTTCTTC.

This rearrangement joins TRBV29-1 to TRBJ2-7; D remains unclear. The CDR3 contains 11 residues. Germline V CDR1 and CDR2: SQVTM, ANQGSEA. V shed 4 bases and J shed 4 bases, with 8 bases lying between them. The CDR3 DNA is TGCAGCGTTGTTCTGGGATACGAGCAGTACTTC. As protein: CSVVLGYEQYF.

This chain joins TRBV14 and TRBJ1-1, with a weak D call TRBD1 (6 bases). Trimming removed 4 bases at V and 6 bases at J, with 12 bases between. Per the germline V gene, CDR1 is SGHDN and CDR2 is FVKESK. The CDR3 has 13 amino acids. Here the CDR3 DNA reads TGTGCCAGCAGCCTGGGGGGCGGGGCTGAAGCTTTCTTT. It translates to CASSLGGGAEAFF. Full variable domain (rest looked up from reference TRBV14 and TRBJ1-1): EAGVTQFPSHSVIEKGQTVTLRCDPISGHDNLYWYRRVMGKEIKFLLHFVKESKQDESGMPNNRFLAERTGGTYSTLKVQPAELEDSGVYFCASSLGGGAEAFFGQGTRLTVV.

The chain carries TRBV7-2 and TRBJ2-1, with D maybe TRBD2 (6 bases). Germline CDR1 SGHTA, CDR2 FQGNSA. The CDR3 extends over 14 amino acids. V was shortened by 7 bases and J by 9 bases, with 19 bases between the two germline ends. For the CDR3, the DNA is TGTGCCAGCACCCGCCGTAGCGGCAGTATTGAGCAGTTCTTC. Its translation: CASTRRSGSIEQFF.

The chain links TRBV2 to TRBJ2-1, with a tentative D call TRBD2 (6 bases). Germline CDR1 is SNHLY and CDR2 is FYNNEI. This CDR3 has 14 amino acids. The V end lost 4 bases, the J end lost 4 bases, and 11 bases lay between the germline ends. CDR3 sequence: CASSGGTAYNEQFF. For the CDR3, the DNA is TGTGCCAGCAGTGGGGGGACTGCTTACAATGAGCAGTTCTTC.

CDR3 sequence: CASSPAPGFYEQYV. The CDR3 DNA reads as TGTGCCAGCAGTCCAGCCCCGGGTTTTTACGAGCAGTACGTC. The chain couples TRBV27 to TRBJ2-7, with D hard to call. The germline V gene has CDR1 MNHEY and CDR2 SMNVEV (reference sequence). Trimming pared 5 bases from V and 4 bases from J, leaving 15 bases between. The CDR3 covers 14 residues.

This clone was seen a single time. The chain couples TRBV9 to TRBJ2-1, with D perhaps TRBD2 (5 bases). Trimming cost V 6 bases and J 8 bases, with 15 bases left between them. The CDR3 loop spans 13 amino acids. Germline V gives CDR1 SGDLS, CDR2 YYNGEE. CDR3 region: CASNPGGRDEQFF. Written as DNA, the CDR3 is TGTGCCAGCAACCCCGGAGGCCGAGATGAGCAGTTCTTC.

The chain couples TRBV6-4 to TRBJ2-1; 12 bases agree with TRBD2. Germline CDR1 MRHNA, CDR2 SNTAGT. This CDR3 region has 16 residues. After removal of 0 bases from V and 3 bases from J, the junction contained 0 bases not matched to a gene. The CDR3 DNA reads TGTGCCAGCAGTGACTCGACTAGCGGGAGCTACAATGAGCAGTTCTTC. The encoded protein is CASSDSTSGSYNEQFF.

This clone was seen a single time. CDR3 sequence (DNA): TGTGCTAGTGGTTTGGGACCGTATACCCAGTACTTC. Residues: CASGLGPYTQYF. The J gene is TRBJ2-5, the V gene TRBV12-5; the D is unclear. This CDR3 comprises 12 residues. CDR1 LGHNT and CDR2 FRNRAP come from the germline V gene. V dropped 1 base and J dropped 8 bases, with 8 bases sitting between them.

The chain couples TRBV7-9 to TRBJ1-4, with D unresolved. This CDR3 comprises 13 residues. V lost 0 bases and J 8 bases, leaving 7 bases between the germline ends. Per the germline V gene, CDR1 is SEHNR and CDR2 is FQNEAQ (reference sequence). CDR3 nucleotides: TGTGCCAGCAGCTTAGCTTCGCGCGAAAAACTGTTTTTT. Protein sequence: CASSLASREKLFF. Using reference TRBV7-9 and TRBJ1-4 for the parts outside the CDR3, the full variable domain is DTGVSQNPRHKITKRGQNVTFRCDPISEHNRLYWYRQTLGQGPEFLTYFQNEAQLEKSRLLSDRFSAERPKGSFSTLEIQRTEQGDSAMYLCASSLASREKLFFGSGTQLSVL.

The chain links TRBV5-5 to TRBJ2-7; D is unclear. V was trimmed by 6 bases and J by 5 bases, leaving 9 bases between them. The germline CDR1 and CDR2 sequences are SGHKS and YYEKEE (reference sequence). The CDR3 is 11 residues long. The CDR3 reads CASILGHEQYF. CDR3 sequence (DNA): TGTGCCAGCATTCTAGGCCACGAGCAGTACTTC.

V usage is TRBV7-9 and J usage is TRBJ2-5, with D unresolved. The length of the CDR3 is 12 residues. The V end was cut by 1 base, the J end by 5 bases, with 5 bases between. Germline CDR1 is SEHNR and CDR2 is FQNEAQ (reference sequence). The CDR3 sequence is CASSLGLETQYF. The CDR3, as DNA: TGTGCCAGCAGCTTAGGGTTGGAGACCCAGTACTTC.

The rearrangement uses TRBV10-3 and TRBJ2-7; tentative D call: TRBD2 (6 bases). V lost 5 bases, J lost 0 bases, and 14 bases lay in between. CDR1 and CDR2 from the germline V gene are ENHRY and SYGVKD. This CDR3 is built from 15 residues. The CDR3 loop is CAISSRESDSYEQYV. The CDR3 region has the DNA TGTGCCATCAGTTCTCGGGAGAGCGACTCCTACGAGCAGTACGTC.

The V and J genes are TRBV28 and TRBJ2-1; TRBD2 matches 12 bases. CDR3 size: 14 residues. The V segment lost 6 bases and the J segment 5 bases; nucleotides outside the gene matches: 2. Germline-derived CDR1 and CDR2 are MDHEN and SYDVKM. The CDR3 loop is CASSGLAGNNEQFF. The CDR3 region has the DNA TGTGCCAGCAGCGGACTAGCGGGAAACAATGAGCAGTTCTTC.

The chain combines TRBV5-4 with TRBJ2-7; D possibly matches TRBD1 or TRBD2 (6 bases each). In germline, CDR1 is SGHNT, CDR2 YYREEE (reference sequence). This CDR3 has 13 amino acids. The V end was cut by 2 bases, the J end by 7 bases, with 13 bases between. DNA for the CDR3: TGTGCCAGCAGCTTCGGGGGCTCGGGTGAGCAGTACTTC. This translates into CASSFGGSGEQYF.

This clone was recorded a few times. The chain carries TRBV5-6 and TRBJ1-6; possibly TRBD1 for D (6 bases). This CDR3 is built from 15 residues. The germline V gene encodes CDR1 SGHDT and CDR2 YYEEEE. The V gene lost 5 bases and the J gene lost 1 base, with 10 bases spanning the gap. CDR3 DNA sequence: TGTGCCAGCAGGGCCCAGGGGTCCTATAATTCACCCCTCCACTTT. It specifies CASRAQGSYNSPLHF.

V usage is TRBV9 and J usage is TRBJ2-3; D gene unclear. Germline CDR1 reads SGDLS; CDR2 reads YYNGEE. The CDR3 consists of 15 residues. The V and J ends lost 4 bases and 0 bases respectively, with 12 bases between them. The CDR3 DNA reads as TGTGCCAGCAGCACCACGGCGGCTAGCACAGATACGCAGTATTTT. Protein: CASSTTAASTDTQYF.

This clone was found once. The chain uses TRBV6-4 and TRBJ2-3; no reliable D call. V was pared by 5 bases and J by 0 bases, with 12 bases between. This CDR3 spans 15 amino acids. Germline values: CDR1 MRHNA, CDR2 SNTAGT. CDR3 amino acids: CASSWTSLSTDTQYF. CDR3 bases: TGTGCCAGCAGTTGGACCTCGTTAAGCACAGATACGCAGTATTTT.